The rows below give T cell receptor beta chains drawn from one sample of a study of response to subunit inactivated influenza vaccine. In TCRdb, the RT-PCR reads were re-called with MiXCR into one record per CDR3 protein. The profile shows roughly 500,000 distinct CDR3 sequences, 25% of them singletons. The specimen comprised CD4+ T cells sorted from PBMCs, sampled about 5 days after vaccination. These receptor sequences come from a man aged 45-65 years who received an inactivated influenza vaccine. The CDR3 runs from the conserved cysteine through the conserved F or W. D genes are given only for firm matches. Expanded clones are given a class, and other clones once, few, many or no size at all.

V	D	size	J	DNA	CDR3
TRBV4-3	-	few	TRBJ2-7	TGCGCCAGCAGCGAAAGACAGTCCCCCGCCTACGAGCAGTACTTC	CASSERQSPAYEQYF
TRBV5-6	-	-	TRBJ2-1	TGTGCCAGCAGCTTGGTGAGCGATGTCTATGAGCAGTTCTTC	CASSLVSDVYEQFF
TRBV5-1	-	few	TRBJ2-7	TGCGCCAGCAGCCAAATTGGACGGAGTTACGAGCAGTACTTC	CASSQIGRSYEQYF
TRBV10-3	-	many	TRBJ1-3	TGTGCCATCAGGACGAGAGAAAACACCATATATTTT	CAIRTRENTIYF
TRBV6-1	-	-	TRBJ2-7	TGTGCCAGCAGGACCGGCGCCTACTACGAGCAGTACTTC	CASRTGAYYEQYF
TRBV7-2	-	many	TRBJ2-7	TGTGCCAGCAGCTTGAACCCCTCGCGGGGACCCCGAAACGAGCAGTACTTC	CASSLNPSRGPRNEQYF
TRBV12-3/TRBV12-4	-	-	TRBJ1-5	TGTGCCAGCAGTTTAGGACAAACGGGACAGCCCCAGCATTTT	CASSLGQTGQPQHF
TRBV29-1	-	-	TRBJ2-7	TGCAGCGTTGAAGACCGGTACGAGCAGTACTTC	CSVEDRYEQYF
TRBV29-1	-	-	TRBJ2-3	TGCAGCGTTTCCAAACCGGACCACACAGATACGCAGTATTTT	CSVSKPDHTDTQYF
TRBV4-2	-	-	TRBJ2-7	TGTGCCAGCAGCCAAGAATTACTCGGGACCGAGCAGTACTTC	CASSQELLGTEQYF
TRBV5-6	-	-	TRBJ2-3	TGTGCCAGCAGCCGCAGGGATTGGGAGGATACGCAGTATTTT	CASSRRDWEDTQYF
TRBV20-1	-	-	TRBJ2-5	TGCAGTGCTAGTTCGGGACGGGAGACCCAGTACTTC	CSASSGRETQYF
TRBV11-2	-	-	TRBJ2-7	TGTGCCAGCAGCTTAGATCCCGGAAGATCCGAGCAGTACTTC	CASSLDPGRSEQYF
TRBV10-3	-	-	TRBJ1-3	TGTGCCATCAGTGATCAGGTTTCGGCTGGAAACACCATATATTTT	CAISDQVSAGNTIYF
TRBV7-9	TRBD1	-	TRBJ2-3	TGTGCCAGCAGCTTAGCCGGGACAGTTAGAGATACGCAGTATTTT	CASSLAGTVRDTQYF
TRBV27	TRBD2	-	TRBJ2-1	TGTGCCAGCAGTAGCCCTAGCGGGAGGGCCCTTAATTGGGAGTTCTTC	CASSSPSGRALNWEFF
TRBV4-1	-	few	TRBJ2-3	TGCGCCAGCAGCCAAGGTCAGACAGATACGCAGTATTTT	CASSQGQTDTQYF
TRBV20-1	TRBD1	-	TRBJ2-7	TGCAGTGCAATGTACCGGGACAGGGGCTACGAGCAGTACTTC	CSAMYRDRGYEQYF
TRBV6-1	TRBD2	-	TRBJ2-3	TGTGCCAGCAGCAGGACTAGCGACACAGATACGCAGTATTTT	CASSRTSDTDTQYF
TRBV27	TRBD2	-	TRBJ2-1	TGTGCCAGCAGTTTACTGAGCGGGAGGAACCTGGATGAGCAGTTCTTC	CASSLLSGRNLDEQFF
TRBV9	-	few	TRBJ2-4	TGTGCCAGCAGCGTAACCGGGCCCCCAAGCATTCAGTACTTC	CASSVTGPPSIQYF
TRBV6-2/TRBV6-3	TRBD2	few	TRBJ2-1	TGTGCCAGCACCACGGGGCTAGCGGGGTACAATGAGCAGTTCTTC	CASTTGLAGYNEQFF
TRBV12-3/TRBV12-4	-	-	TRBJ2-3	TGTGCCAGCAGTTTAAGGCTCGGCACAGGTGGCACAGATACGCAGTATTTT	CASSLRLGTGGTDTQYF
TRBV7-9	TRBD2	few	TRBJ2-1	TGTGCCAGCAGCCAAGTGCCTAGCGGGGACCATGAGCAGTTCTTC	CASSQVPSGDHEQFF
TRBV4-2	TRBD2	many	TRBJ2-5	TGTGCCAGCAGCCGTATAAGCGGGGGGGCGGGAGAGACCCAGTACTTC	CASSRISGGAGETQYF
TRBV29-1	-	many	TRBJ2-2	TGCAGCGTTGGCCGTGGCGGGGAGCTGTTTTTT	CSVGRGGELFF
TRBV5-1	-	many	TRBJ1-1	TGCGCCAGCCGGGGAGGAACTGAAGCTTTCTTT	CASRGGTEAFF
TRBV12-3/TRBV12-4	-	few	TRBJ2-3	TGTGCCAGCAGTACCGGGTGGTTGGGCACAGATACGCAGTATTTT	CASSTGWLGTDTQYF
TRBV4-1	-	-	TRBJ2-1	TGCGCCAGCAGCCAAGATCCCGGGGACTCCTACAATGAGCAGTTCTTC	CASSQDPGDSYNEQFF
TRBV20-1	-	-	TRBJ2-5	TGCAGTGCCACCCGAGGGTACCAAGAGACCCAGTACTTC	CSATRGYQETQYF
TRBV20-1	TRBD2	-	TRBJ2-5	TGCAGTGCTAGGGGGACTAGCGGGGGGACTATCTCAGAGACCCAGTACTTC	CSARGTSGGTISETQYF
TRBV3-1	-	-	TRBJ2-2	TGTGCCAGCAGCCGTCCGTGGACCGGGGAGCTGTTTTTT	CASSRPWTGELFF
TRBV7-2	-	-	TRBJ2-5	TGTGCCAGCAGCTTTGGTGCCAGGCCACCGACCCAGTACTTC	CASSFGARPPTQYF
TRBV7-6	-	-	TRBJ1-5	TGTGCCAGCAGCTTAGTGGGACGGAGCGGTAGGTGGCCCCAGCATTTT	CASSLVGRSGRWPQHF
TRBV20-1	-	-	TRBJ2-2	TGCAGTGCTAGTCCGACGGGGAACACCGGGGAGCTGTTTTTT	CSASPTGNTGELFF
TRBV5-1	-	-	TRBJ2-5	TGCGCCAGCAGCTTCTGGTACGCAGAACAAGAGACCCAGTACTTC	CASSFWYAEQETQYF
TRBV20-1	-	few	TRBJ2-2	TGCAGTGCTAACAAGGGGCTGGGCACCGGGGAGCTGTTTTTT	CSANKGLGTGELFF
TRBV7-6	TRBD1	-	TRBJ2-3	TGTGCCAGCAGCCAACAGGGGGCAAAGTGGGATACGCAGTATTTT	CASSQQGAKWDTQYF
TRBV4-2	TRBD2	few	TRBJ2-3	TGTGCCAGCAGCCAAGAGGTAGCGGGGCGGGGAGATACGCAGTATTTT	CASSQEVAGRGDTQYF